This T cell receptor beta chain was captured in a study of Ad26.COV2.S vaccination and SARS-CoV-2 variants. The assay was immunoSEQ multiplex PCR, and TCRdb's table has in-frame clones only and misses some. The sample contains 300,000 to 350,000 clones, roughly 90% of which appear only once. Treatment reported: over 15 received Ad26.COV2.S at low or high dose, single or two shots; about five received placebo; per-sample allocation not given. Day 63 following the first vaccine or placebo injection was when the samples were taken. With 9 bases removed from V and 1 base from J, the gap between germline ends came to 11 bases. Germline loops: CDR1 KGHDR, CDR2 SFDVKD. CDR3 length: 13 residues.

The sequences come from peripheral blood, collected in a trial of Ad26.COV2.S vaccine versus placebo. This TCR came from a person between 18 and 60 years old who received the Ad26.COV2.S COVID-19 vaccine or a placebo. The chain couples TRBV24-1 to TRBJ1-1; D is possibly TRBD1 (5 bases). CDR3 in amino acids: CATARTSNTEAFF. CDR3 DNA: TGTGCCACCGCCCGGACATCGAACACTGAAGCTTTCTTT.